This T cell receptor beta chain is drawn from a study of blood T cell repertoires in COVID-19. Overall study: Nucleic acid was either cDNA or gDNA, and it came from T cells, B-cell-depleted T cells, or PBMCs.

Seattle cases were enrolled at active infection and followed longitudinally. This clone was seen a handful of times. V lost 6 bases and J 0 bases, leaving 15 bases between the germline ends. The CDR3 consists of 15 residues. Germline V CDR1 and CDR2: SGHVS, FQNEAQ. Original processing notes: Amplification from reference gene primers served as the basis for estimated nucleated cell counts. The method was immunoSEQ multiplex PCR; TCRdb's version includes in-frame clones alone and lacks a portion of them. The DNA was the basis for D and trimming; V, J and clone size are from that table. The data hold 400,000 or so clones, with 70% to 90% observed a single time.

Sequenced sample: peripheral blood. The receptor comes from a middle-aged woman with COVID-19, enrolled during active disease. This chain joins TRBV7-8 and TRBJ2-7; D remains unclear. This CDR3 reads CASSRKQISSYEQYF. The CDR3, as DNA: TGTGCCAGCAGTCGGAAACAGATAAGCTCCTACGAGCAGTACTTC.